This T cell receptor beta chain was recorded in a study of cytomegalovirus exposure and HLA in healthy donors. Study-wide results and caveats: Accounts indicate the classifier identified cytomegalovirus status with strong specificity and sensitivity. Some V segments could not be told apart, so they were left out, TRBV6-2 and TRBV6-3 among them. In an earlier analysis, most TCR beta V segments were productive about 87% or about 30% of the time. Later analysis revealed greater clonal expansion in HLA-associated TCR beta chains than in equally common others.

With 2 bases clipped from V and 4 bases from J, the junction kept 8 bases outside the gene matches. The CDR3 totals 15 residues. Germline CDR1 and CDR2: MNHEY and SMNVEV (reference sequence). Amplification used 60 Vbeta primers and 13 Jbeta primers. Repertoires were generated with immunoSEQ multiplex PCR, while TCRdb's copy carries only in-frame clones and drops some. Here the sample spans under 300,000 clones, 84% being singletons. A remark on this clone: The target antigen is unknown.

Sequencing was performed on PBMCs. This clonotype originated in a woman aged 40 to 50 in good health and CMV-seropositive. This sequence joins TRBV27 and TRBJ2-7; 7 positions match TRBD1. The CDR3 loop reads CASSLAPGQQYEQYF. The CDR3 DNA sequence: TGTGCCAGCAGTTTAGCCCCGGGACAGCAGTACGAGCAGTACTTC.